This TCR beta chain derives from a study of OX40 agonist ivuxolimab in advanced cancers. CDR1 is LNHDA and CDR2 is SQIVND in the germline V gene (reference sequence). CDR3 size: 14 residues. V lost 5 bases to trimming and J lost 5 bases, with 15 bases between them. Method: immunoSEQ multiplex PCR; TCRdb's copy keeps in-frame clones and lacks some. The sample carries tens of thousands of clones, 70% to 90% recorded once. This receptor was taken from an adult with an advanced solid tumor such as melanoma, head and neck, liver or kidney cancer. The chain joins TRBV19 to TRBJ1-1; perhaps TRBD1 as D (5 bases). This material consisted of CD4+ or CD8+ T cells sorted from blood, taken in a trial of the OX40 agonist ivuxolimab. The CDR3 DNA sequence: TGTGCCAGTAGTGCCCAGGGATACCAGACTGAAGCTTTCTTT. This gives the protein CASSAQGYQTEAFF.